The 30 T cell receptor beta chains given below trace back to one sample, sequenced in a study of cytomegalovirus exposure and HLA in healthy donors. The primer mix had 60 Vbeta and 13 Jbeta primers. Repertoires were generated with immunoSEQ multiplex PCR, while TCRdb's copy carries only in-frame clones and drops some. This sample carries approximately 100,000 clones, 55% to 75% of them seen once, and the ten largest clones take approximately 3.9%. Sequencing was carried out using PBMCs. The receptor set was obtained from a man aged 30 to 39 in good health and CMV-seropositive.

The rearrangement uses TRBV11-2 and TRBJ2-7; 9 bases fit TRBD2. The CDR3 sequence is 17 residues long. After removal of 7 bases from V and 3 bases from J, the junction contained 16 bases not matched to a gene. CDR1 is SGHAT and CDR2 is FQNNGV in the germline V gene. CDR3 protein: CASNPGGQTSGFYEQYF. The CDR3 DNA follows: TGTGCCAGCAACCCGGGAGGTCAGACTAGCGGTTTCTACGAGCAGTACTTC.

The chain combines TRBV27 with TRBJ1-1, with D maybe TRBD1 (5 bases). Germline V gives CDR1 MNHEY, CDR2 SMNVEV (reference sequence). The V end was cut by 5 bases, the J end by 4 bases, with 5 bases between. The CDR3 spans 11 residues. Here the CDR3 DNA reads TGTGCCAGCAGTCAGGGCACTGAAGCTTTCTTT. Its translation is CASSQGTEAFF.

The rearrangement uses TRBV19 and TRBJ2-1; possibly TRBD2 for D (6 bases). The CDR3 has 13 residues. CDR1 is LNHDA and CDR2 is SQIVND in the germline V gene (reference sequence). Trimming took off 10 bases at V and 6 bases at J, with 16 bases between the two ends. CDR3 coding DNA: TGTGCCACCCGCAATGGAGGGAGCAATGAGCAGTTCTTC. It yields the protein CATRNGGSNEQFF.

V and J are TRBV6-1 and TRBJ2-1; possible D gene TRBD2, 6 bases. Germline CDR1 is MNHNS and CDR2 is SASEGT. Trimming took 2 bases from V and 7 from J, leaving 18 bases between them. This CDR3 has 16 amino acids. The DNA of the CDR3 is TGTGCCAGCAGTGAATACGGGGGATCGGAAGTGAATGAGCAGTTCTTC. Its protein product is CASSEYGGSEVNEQFF.

V gene TRBV5-8 combines with J gene TRBJ1-4; TRBD1 agrees at 8 bases. V shed 4 bases and J 2 bases; nucleotides not matched to a gene: 4. The CDR3 consists of 15 residues. Germline V gene data show CDR1 as SGHTS and CDR2 as YDEGEE. CDR3 loop: CASSQQGATNEKLFF. The CDR3 region has the DNA TGTGCCAGCAGCCAGCAGGGGGCGACTAATGAAAAACTGTTTTTT. The full variable domain, rest sourced from reference TRBV5-8 and TRBJ1-4, is EAGVTQSPTHLIKTRGQQATLRCSPISGHTSVYWYQQALGLGLQFLLWYDEGEERNRGNFPPRFSGRQFPNYSSELNVNALELEDSALYLCASSQQGATNEKLFFGSGTQLSVL.

This chain joins TRBV30 and TRBJ2-2, with 8 nucleotides matching TRBD2. The CDR3 is 15 amino acids. After removal of 2 bases from V and 5 bases from J, the junction contained 7 bases not matched to a gene. Germline lookup yields CDR1 GTSNPN and CDR2 SVGIG (reference sequence). CDR3 amino acids: CAWSTGTSVTGELFF. The CDR3 DNA is TGTGCCTGGAGTACCGGGACTAGTGTTACCGGGGAGCTGTTTTTT.

The V call is TRBV13, the J call TRBJ2-6; tentative D call: TRBD1 (6 bases). CDR3 length equals 16 residues. With 4 bases removed from V and 6 bases from J, the gap between germline ends came to 16 bases. Germline V gene sequence: CDR1 PRHDT, CDR2 FYEKMQ (reference sequence). CDR3 DNA sequence: TGTGCCAGCAGCTCATACAGGGCTTCGGAGGCCAACGTCCTGACTTTC. This encodes CASSSYRASEANVLTF.

This chain joins TRBV7-2 and TRBJ1-5; D call uncertain. Trimming took off 5 bases at V and 4 bases at J, with 9 bases between the two ends. Germline CDR1 SGHTA, CDR2 FQGNSA. The CDR3 is made up of 13 amino acids. The CDR3 protein is CASSDERNQPQHF. In DNA, the CDR3 is TGTGCCAGCAGCGATGAGAGGAATCAGCCCCAGCATTTT.

The CDR3 DNA is TGTGCCAGCAGCTTAGGCCAGGGCCCATCTATCTACGAGCAGTACTTC. Protein product: CASSLGQGPSIYEQYF. The chain has TRBV11-2 and TRBJ2-7, with D possibly being TRBD1 (5 bases). The CDR3 extends over 16 amino acids. The germline gives CDR1 SGHAT, CDR2 FQNNGV. V lost 1 base to trimming and J lost 3 bases, with 16 bases between them.

The V gene is TRBV7-6, the J gene TRBJ2-1, with 10 bases aligning to TRBD2. V was clipped by 2 bases and J by 0 bases; unmatched bases: 13. The germline V gene encodes CDR1 SGHVS and CDR2 FNYEAQ. This CDR3 spans 20 amino acids. CDR3: CASSLSPSGGYESSYNEQFF. The CDR3 DNA reads TGTGCCAGCAGCTTATCCCCTAGCGGGGGATATGAGAGCTCCTACAATGAGCAGTTCTTC.

The V call is TRBV19, the J call TRBJ1-6; D is unresolved. V was clipped by 1 base and J by 7 bases, with 8 bases between them. CDR3 length: 14 amino acids. CDR1 LNHDA and CDR2 SQIVND come from the germline V gene (reference sequence). The CDR3 bases are TGTGCCAGTAGTATAGGGCAGGTAAATTCACCCCTCCACTTT. This encodes CASSIGQVNSPLHF.

This chain uses TRBV5-1 with TRBJ1-6; 8 bases fit TRBD1. CDR1 SGHRS and CDR2 YFSETQ come from the germline V gene. The CDR3 covers 15 residues. The ends lost 4 bases at V and 9 bases at J; junction bases unmatched: 9. The CDR3 protein is CASSEQGAEASPLHF. In DNA form, the CDR3 reads TGCGCCAGCAGCGAGCAGGGGGCTGAAGCTTCACCCCTCCACTTT.

The V gene is TRBV6-1, the J gene TRBJ1-3; no reliable D call. V lost 2 bases and J lost 0, with 11 bases in between. Germline V gene data show CDR1 as MNHNS and CDR2 as SASEGT. The CDR3 is made up of 16 amino acids. CDR3 coding DNA: TGTGCCAGCAGTGAACTGTACGGTCCCTCTGGAAACACCATATATTTT. Amino acids: CASSELYGPSGNTIYF.

J is TRBJ1-5 and V is TRBV6-1, with TRBD1 as a possible D gene (6 bases). Germline V gene lookup returns CDR1 MNHNS and CDR2 SASEGT. CDR3 length: 14 amino acids. V lost 6 bases to trimming and J lost 0 bases, with 9 bases between them. CDR3 in amino acids: CASSGQNSNQPQHF. CDR3 nucleotide sequence: TGTGCCAGCAGCGGACAGAATAGCAATCAGCCCCAGCATTTT.

The chain couples TRBV5-1 to TRBJ2-7, with TRBD2 matching over 8 bases. The CDR3 has 16 amino acids. CDR1 SGHRS and CDR2 YFSETQ come from the germline V gene. J gave up 0 bases and V 1 base, and 6 bases lay outside the gene matches. This CDR3 is CASSLIGGGYSYEQYF. DNA for the CDR3: TGCGCCAGCAGCTTGATAGGCGGGGGGTACTCCTACGAGCAGTACTTC.

The CDR3 protein is CASSPPQGLNTEAFF. In DNA form, the CDR3 reads TGTGCCAGCTCACCACCCCAGGGCCTGAACACTGAAGCTTTCTTT. V gene TRBV18 combines with J gene TRBJ1-1, with D maybe TRBD1 (5 bases). Germline assignment: CDR1 KGHSH and CDR2 LQKENI. The CDR3 consists of 15 residues. Trimming cost V 0 bases and J 0 bases, with 8 bases left between them.

The gene calls are TRBV13 and TRBJ1-4; 8 bases match TRBD1. The germline V gene has CDR1 PRHDT and CDR2 FYEKMQ (reference sequence). CDR3 length equals 15 residues. V was pared by 4 bases and J by 8 bases, with 9 bases of the junction left unmatched. CDR3 DNA: TGTGCCAGCAGCTATAAGACAGGGGTTGGGGAAAAACTGTTTTTT. Translation: CASSYKTGVGEKLFF.

The chain has TRBV18 and TRBJ2-1, with D hard to call. V dropped 1 base and J dropped 8 bases, with 21 bases sitting between them. Germline CDR1 reads KGHSH; CDR2 reads LQKENI. The CDR3 contains 17 residues. CDR3 bases: TGTGCCAGCTCACCACAATATAGCCTGTTGAATTCCGATGAGCAGTTCTTC. Translated: CASSPQYSLLNSDEQFF.

The gene calls are TRBV5-1 and TRBJ2-5; 9 bases are a match to TRBD2. Germline V CDR1 and CDR2: SGHRS, YFSETQ. V was pared by 2 bases and J by 5 bases, with 4 bases of the junction left unmatched. The CDR3 runs to 14 residues. The CDR3 DNA reads as TGCGCCAGCAGCTTAGCGGGGGGTTTGGAGACCCAGTACTTC. This gives the protein CASSLAGGLETQYF.

This clone appeared a few times. The V call is TRBV4-1, the J call TRBJ1-3; TRBD1 matches at 7 bases. The CDR3 is made up of 15 amino acids. Trimming took 1 base from V and 4 from J; bases not matched to a gene: 4. Germline V gene data show CDR1 as MGHRA and CDR2 as YSYEKL. The CDR3: CASSQGQGTGNTIYF. DNA of the CDR3: TGCGCCAGCAGCCAAGGACAGGGAACCGGAAACACCATATATTTT.

The J gene is TRBJ1-4, the V gene TRBV5-1, with 7 bases identical to TRBD1. V shed 5 bases and J 4 bases; nucleotides not matched to a gene: 8. Germline assignment: CDR1 SGHRS and CDR2 YFSETQ. The CDR3 contains 15 residues. DNA for the CDR3: TGCGCCAGCAGTTCCTCGTCAGGGGGTAATGAAAAACTGTTTTTT. Encoded protein: CASSSSSGGNEKLFF.

The chain uses TRBV18 and TRBJ2-5, with 10 nucleotides matching TRBD2. Germline values: CDR1 KGHSH, CDR2 LQKENI. V was pared by 1 base and J by 8 bases, with 4 bases of the junction left unmatched. The CDR3 sequence is 14 residues long. The CDR3 DNA sequence: TGTGCCAGCTCACCACTAGCGGGGGGAGGAACCCAGTACTTC. It encodes CASSPLAGGGTQYF.

This clone was found a few times. In DNA form, the CDR3 reads TGTGCCACCCTGGGGACACCGAGCTCCTACGAGCAGTACTTC. Translation gives CATLGTPSSYEQYF. The V gene is TRBV10-3, the J gene TRBJ2-7; the D gene is possibly TRBD1 (6 bases). V shed 10 bases and J shed 0 bases, with 16 bases lying between them. Germline V CDR1 and CDR2: ENHRY, SYGVKD. The CDR3 length is 14 residues.

This sequence joins TRBV10-1 and TRBJ2-7; 7 nucleotides align to TRBD1. The junction had 0 bases not matched to a gene; V was cut back by 1 base and J by 0 bases. The CDR3 totals 14 residues. Germline V gene data show CDR1 as WNHNN and CDR2 as SYGVQD (reference sequence). The CDR3 here is CASSEYRGSYEQYF. The DNA of the CDR3 is TGCGCCAGCAGTGAGTACAGGGGCTCCTACGAGCAGTACTTC.

On this clone: One end of the junction fails to match germline, which may point to a read error. The gene calls are TRBV20-1 and TRBJ1-1; D gene ambiguous. The CDR3 totals 10 residues. Germline V gene sequence: CDR1 DFQATT, CDR2 SNEGSKA (reference sequence). In nucleotides, the CDR3 is TGCAGTGCTTGGAAGACTGAAGCCTTCTTT. It translates to CSAWKTEAFF.

The chain recombines TRBV27 with TRBJ2-7; TRBD1 matches at 9 bases. Germline CDR1 MNHEY, CDR2 SMNVEV (reference sequence). The CDR3 has 17 amino acids. Trimming took 2 bases from V and 3 from J; bases not matched to a gene: 11. The CDR3 DNA sequence: TGTGCCAGCAGTTTAACGGTCACCGACAGGGGGTTCTACGAGCAGTACTTC. Translating gives CASSLTVTDRGFYEQYF.

The chain joins TRBV4-1 to TRBJ1-6; D not resolved. Deletions cut 5 bases from V and 6 bases from J, with 5 bases between. Germline loops: CDR1 MGHRA, CDR2 YSYEKL. This CDR3 is 12 amino acids long. The CDR3: CASSSLNSPLHF. In DNA, the CDR3 is TGCGCCAGCAGCTCACTTAATTCACCCCTCCACTTT.

The J gene is TRBJ2-3, the V gene TRBV5-4; no clear D. CDR1 is SGHNT and CDR2 is YYREEE in the germline V gene (reference sequence). The CDR3 totals 14 residues. Trimming took 0 bases from V and 1 from J, leaving 6 bases between them. CDR3 sequence (DNA): TGTGCCAGCAGCTTGGCCACGGGCACAGATACGCAGTATTTT. Translating gives CASSLATGTDTQYF.

This clone was counted a single time. The rearrangement uses TRBV6-5 and TRBJ2-3; unclear D gene. Trimming removed 2 bases from V and 0 bases from J, with 3 bases in between. The CDR3 extends over 13 amino acids. Germline V gene lookup returns CDR1 MNHEY and CDR2 SVGAGI. The DNA for the CDR3 is TGTGCCAGCAGTTACCCGAGCACAGATACGCAGTATTTT. It yields the protein CASSYPSTDTQYF.

In this sample, this clone turned up a few times. The rearrangement uses TRBV2 and TRBJ2-4; D may be TRBD2 (7 bases). Deletions cut 7 bases from V and 9 bases from J, with 16 bases between. Looked up from germline, CDR1 is SNHLY and CDR2 is FYNNEI. The CDR3 is 13 residues long. Here the CDR3 DNA reads TGTGCCAGCACCCCTGGGAGGGGGTTCATTCAGTACTTC. Translation gives CASTPGRGFIQYF.